The rows below give T cell receptor beta chains drawn from one sample of a study of T cells in tuberculosis. The data were produced by immunoSEQ multiplex PCR, yet TCRdb's version contains in-frame clones alone and is incomplete. This sample has approximately 30,000 clones; more than 85% occur once, and the top ten carry 2.2%. Sequences were obtained from PBMCs. The receptors were gathered from a donor aged 10-29 years with latent tuberculosis or without tuberculosis infection. Each CDR3 is given with its conserved first and last residue. Each record gives: V gene, CDR3 length, J gene, D gene, clone size, CDR3 protein, CDR3 DNA. The D gene is left open where the match is weak. Clone size is shown for a subset of rows, as once, few, many or a class of expanded clone.

V: TRBV10-3
length: 18
J: TRBJ2-1
D: TRBD2
size: .
CDR3: CAISESVWGLAVYNEQFF
DNA: TGTGCCATCAGTGAGTCGGTGTGGGGACTAGCGGTCTACAATGAGCAGTTCTTC

V: TRBV15
length: 15
J: TRBJ2-7
D: TRBD1
size: .
CDR3: CATSRVRDSSYEQYF
DNA: TGTGCCACCAGCAGAGTCCGGGACAGCTCCTACGAGCAGTACTTC

V: TRBV28
length: 19
J: TRBJ2-3
D: TRBD2
size: .
CDR3: CASYPGTSGGAFGTDTQYF
DNA: TGTGCCAGCTATCCAGGGACTAGCGGGGGGGCATTCGGCACAGATACGCAGTATTTT

V: TRBV12-5
length: 18
J: TRBJ2-4
D: .
size: .
CDR3: CASGIPGQGPLAKNIQYF
DNA: TGTGCTAGTGGTATTCCGGGACAAGGGCCCCTAGCCAAAAACATTCAGTACTTC

V: TRBV5-4
length: 14
J: TRBJ2-2
D: .
size: .
CDR3: CASSLSLAPGELFF
DNA: TGTGCCAGCAGCTTGAGCCTAGCGCCAGGGGAGCTGTTTTTT

V: TRBV29-1
length: 13
J: TRBJ2-1
D: .
size: .
CDR3: CTLWGDSNNEQFF
DNA: TGCACCCTTTGGGGGGACAGCAACAATGAGCAGTTCTTC

V: TRBV9
length: 18
J: TRBJ2-6
D: .
size: .
CDR3: CASSLPRAGAEGANVLTF
DNA: TGTGCCAGCAGCCTACCTCGGGCAGGGGCGGAGGGGGCCAACGTCCTGACTTTC

V: TRBV5-1
length: 16
J: TRBJ1-6
D: TRBD1
size: .
CDR3: CASSLGQGTYNSPLHF
DNA: TGCGCCAGCAGCTTAGGACAGGGAACCTATAATTCACCCCTCCACTTT

V: TRBV5-6
length: 17
J: TRBJ2-5
D: TRBD2
size: .
CDR3: CASSHWGAGVGEETQYF
DNA: TGTGCCAGCAGCCATTGGGGAGCGGGGGTGGGGGAAGAGACCCAGTACTTC

V: TRBV4-2
length: 16
J: TRBJ2-7
D: .
size: .
CDR3: CASSQEGHSLSYEQYF
DNA: TGTGCCAGCAGCCAAGAGGGGCACAGTCTCTCCTACGAGCAGTACTTC

V: TRBV7-9
length: 14
J: TRBJ1-2
D: .
size: .
CDR3: CASSRGQLNYGYTF
DNA: TGTGCCAGCAGCCGCGGACAGTTAAACTATGGCTACACCTTC

V: TRBV5-8
length: 16
J: TRBJ2-2
D: TRBD1
size: .
CDR3: CASSGRGQGNTGELFF
DNA: TGTGCCAGCAGCGGACGGGGACAGGGGAACACCGGGGAGCTGTTTTTT

V: TRBV7-9
length: 10
J: TRBJ1-1
D: .
size: .
CDR3: CASSSVEAFF
DNA: TGTGCCAGCAGCTCCGTTGAAGCTTTCTTT

V: TRBV6-5
length: 16
J: TRBJ1-4
D: .
size: .
CDR3: CASSYDREGVGEKLFF
DNA: TGTGCCAGCAGTTACGACCGCGAGGGCGTTGGGGAAAAACTGTTTTTT

V: TRBV9
length: 17
J: TRBJ2-3
D: TRBD1
size: .
CDR3: CASSVEEGTGGTDTQYF
DNA: TGTGCCAGCAGCGTAGAGGAGGGGACAGGGGGAACAGATACGCAGTATTTT

V: TRBV30
length: 14
J: TRBJ2-7
D: TRBD2
size: .
CDR3: CAWSTGTRSPEQYF
DNA: TGTGCCTGGAGTACCGGGACTAGAAGTCCCGAGCAGTACTTC

V: TRBV28
length: 13
J: TRBJ2-7
D: .
size: once
CDR3: CASSFGRSPEQYF
DNA: TGTGCCAGCAGTTTCGGCAGGTCGCCCGAGCAGTACTTC

V: TRBV4-1
length: 18
J: TRBJ2-6
D: .
size: .
CDR3: CASSQDIIRGDRFTVLTF
DNA: TGCGCCAGCAGCCAAGATATAATTCGGGGGGACAGGTTTACTGTCCTGACTTTC

V: TRBV9
length: 14
J: TRBJ2-6
D: .
size: .
CDR3: CASSPLSGANVLTF
DNA: TGTGCCAGCAGCCCTCTATCTGGGGCCAACGTCCTGACTTTC

V: TRBV6-6
length: 15
J: TRBJ1-1
D: TRBD1
size: .
CDR3: CASSSPGQMPTEAFF
DNA: TGTGCCAGCAGTTCCCCGGGACAGATGCCCACTGAAGCTTTCTTT

V: TRBV25-1
length: 14
J: TRBJ2-3
D: TRBD2
size: .
CDR3: CASSNSGGQDTQYF
DNA: TGTGCCAGCAGTAACAGCGGGGGGCAAGATACGCAGTATTTT

V: TRBV19
length: 12
J: TRBJ2-1
D: .
size: .
CDR3: CASSLLYNEQFF
DNA: TGTGCCAGTAGTTTATTGTACAATGAGCAGTTCTTC

V: TRBV7-3
length: 16
J: TRBJ2-2
D: TRBD2
size: once
CDR3: CASSSLAGGADGELFF
DNA: TGTGCCAGCAGCTCACTAGCGGGAGGGGCCGACGGGGAGCTGTTTTTT

V: TRBV13
length: 14
J: TRBJ1-2
D: TRBD1
size: .
CDR3: CASSPGTANYGYTF
DNA: TGTGCCAGCAGCCCTGGGACAGCTAACTATGGCTACACCTTC

V: TRBV29-1
length: 14
J: TRBJ2-1
D: .
size: .
CDR3: CSVGAGASYNEQFF
DNA: TGCAGCGTTGGGGCAGGGGCCTCCTACAATGAGCAGTTCTTC

V: TRBV9
length: 14
J: TRBJ2-5
D: .
size: .
CDR3: CASSVGTVKETQYF
DNA: TGTGCCAGCAGCGTAGGTACAGTTAAAGAGACCCAGTACTTC

V: TRBV7-2
length: 14
J: TRBJ2-7
D: TRBD2
size: .
CDR3: CASSLQRDSYEQYF
DNA: TGTGCCAGCAGCTTACAGCGGGACTCCTACGAGCAGTACTTC

V: TRBV5-4
length: 14
J: TRBJ1-1
D: TRBD1
size: .
CDR3: CASGRQGMNTEAFF
DNA: TGTGCCAGCGGGAGACAGGGCATGAACACTGAAGCTTTCTTT

V: TRBV19
length: 16
J: TRBJ2-3
D: .
size: .
CDR3: CASSIGGWLSTDTQYF
DNA: TGTGCCAGTAGTATAGGGGGCTGGCTAAGCACAGATACGCAGTATTTT

V: TRBV11-2
length: 14
J: TRBJ2-2
D: .
size: .
CDR3: CASSVRDYGGELFF
DNA: TGTGCCAGCAGCGTCAGGGATTACGGCGGGGAGCTGTTTTTT

V: TRBV15
length: 15
J: TRBJ2-7
D: .
size: .
CDR3: CATSRDLGLGLEQYF
DNA: TGTGCCACCAGCAGAGATTTGGGGCTGGGGCTCGAGCAGTACTTC

V: TRBV9
length: 12
J: TRBJ2-7
D: .
size: once
CDR3: CASITEVCEQYF
DNA: TGTGCCAGCATCACTGAGGTGTGCGAGCAGTACTTC

V: TRBV7-3
length: 17
J: TRBJ1-5
D: TRBD1
size: large
CDR3: CASSLRGTGTLNQPQHF
DNA: TGTGCCAGCAGCTTAAGGGGGACAGGGACGTTGAATCAGCCCCAGCATTTT

V: TRBV2
length: 18
J: TRBJ1-4
D: .
size: once
CDR3: CASSEALRGRGTNEKLFF
DNA: TGTGCCAGCAGTGAAGCGCTGCGGGGCCGGGGGACTAATGAAAAACTGTTTTTT

V: TRBV5-8
length: 15
J: TRBJ2-5
D: .
size: .
CDR3: CASSASRVAQETQYF
DNA: TGTGCCAGCAGCGCGAGCAGGGTGGCTCAAGAGACCCAGTACTTC

V: TRBV2
length: 14
J: TRBJ2-4
D: .
size: .
CDR3: CASRQGFLQNIQYF
DNA: TGTGCCAGCAGGCAGGGGTTTTTGCAAAACATTCAGTACTTC

V: TRBV5-5
length: 16
J: TRBJ2-7
D: .
size: .
CDR3: CASSLTRGTVSYEQYF
DNA: TGTGCCAGCAGCCTCACCCGCGGGACAGTATCCTACGAGCAGTACTTC

V: TRBV21-1
length: 11
J: TRBJ2-7
D: .
size: once
CDR3: CASSAHYEQYF
DNA: TGTGCCAGCAGCGCGCACTACGAGCAGTACTTC

V: TRBV27
length: 15
J: TRBJ1-6
D: TRBD1
size: once
CDR3: CASSLGRGYNSPLHF
DNA: TGTGCCAGCAGTCTAGGCAGGGGGTATAATTCACCCCTCCACTTT

V: TRBV30
length: 12
J: TRBJ1-5
D: .
size: once
CDR3: CAWSVLDGQQDF
DNA: TGTGCCTGGAGTGTACTCGACGGACAGCAAGATTTT

V: TRBV7-9
length: 14
J: TRBJ1-2
D: TRBD1
size: .
CDR3: CASSRDRVGYGYTF
DNA: TGTGCCAGCAGCCGCGACAGGGTCGGCTATGGCTACACCTTC

V: TRBV9
length: 14
J: TRBJ2-5
D: TRBD2
size: .
CDR3: CASSFSGAQETQYF
DNA: TGTGCCAGCAGCTTTAGCGGGGCCCAAGAGACCCAGTACTTC

V: TRBV30
length: 13
J: TRBJ1-1
D: .
size: .
CDR3: CAWSSWRDTEAFF
DNA: TGTGCCTGGAGTTCGTGGAGGGACACTGAAGCTTTCTTT

V: TRBV4-1
length: 15
J: TRBJ2-7
D: TRBD2
size: .
CDR3: CASSQERLAGYEQYF
DNA: TGCGCCAGCAGCCAAGAACGACTAGCGGGTTACGAGCAGTACTTC

V: TRBV28
length: 12
J: TRBJ2-3
D: .
size: .
CDR3: CASRRGRNTQYF
DNA: TGTGCCAGCAGACGTGGGAGGAATACGCAGTATTTT

V: TRBV5-1
length: 14
J: TRBJ2-5
D: .
size: .
CDR3: CASSFISGQETQYF
DNA: TGCGCCAGCAGCTTTATAAGCGGCCAAGAGACCCAGTACTTC

V: TRBV4-3
length: 16
J: TRBJ2-3
D: TRBD2
size: .
CDR3: CASSRELAGPTDTQYF
DNA: TGCGCCAGCAGCCGAGAACTAGCGGGTCCTACAGATACGCAGTATTTT

V: TRBV30
length: 12
J: TRBJ2-7
D: .
size: .
CDR3: CAWSRQVDEQYF
DNA: TGTGCCTGGAGTCGACAGGTCGACGAGCAGTACTTC